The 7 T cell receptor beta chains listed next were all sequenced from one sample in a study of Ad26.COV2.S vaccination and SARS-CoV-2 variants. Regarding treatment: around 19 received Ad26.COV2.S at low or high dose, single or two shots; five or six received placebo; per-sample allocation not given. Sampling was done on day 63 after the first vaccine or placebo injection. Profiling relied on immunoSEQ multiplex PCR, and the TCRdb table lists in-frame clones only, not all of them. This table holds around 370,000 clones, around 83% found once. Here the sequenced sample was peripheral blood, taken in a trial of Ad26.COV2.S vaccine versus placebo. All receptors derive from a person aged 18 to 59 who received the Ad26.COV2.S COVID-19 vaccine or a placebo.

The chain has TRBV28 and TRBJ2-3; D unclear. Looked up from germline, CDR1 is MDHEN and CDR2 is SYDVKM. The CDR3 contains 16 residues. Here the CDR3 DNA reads TGTTCCTCCGTCGCGAACAGAAACTCAGGCACAGATACGCAGTATTTT. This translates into CSSVANRNSGTDTQYF. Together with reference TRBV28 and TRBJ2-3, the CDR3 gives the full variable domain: DVKVTQSSRYLVKRTGEKVFLECVQDMDHENMFWYRQDPGLGLRLIYFSYDVKMKEKGDIPEGYSVSREKKERFSLILESASTNQTSMYLCSSVANRNSGTDTQYFGPGTRLTVL.

The CDR3 DNA sequence: TGTGCCAGCAGCTTAGACAGGGGCACCGGGGAGCTGTTTTTT. It yields the protein CASSLDRGTGELFF. The chain recombines TRBV7-9 with TRBJ2-2; TRBD1 matches at 7 bases. The CDR3 has 14 amino acids. The V gene's germline CDR1 is SEHNR and CDR2 FQNEAQ (reference sequence). With 1 base clipped from V and 4 bases from J, the junction kept 0 bases outside the gene matches.

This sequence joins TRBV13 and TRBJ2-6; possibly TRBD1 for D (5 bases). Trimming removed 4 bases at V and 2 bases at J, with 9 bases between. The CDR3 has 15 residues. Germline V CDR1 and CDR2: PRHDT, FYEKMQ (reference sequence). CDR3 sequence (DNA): TGTGCCAGCAGCTCAGGGTGGACTGGGGCCAACGTCCTGACTTTC. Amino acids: CASSSGWTGANVLTF.

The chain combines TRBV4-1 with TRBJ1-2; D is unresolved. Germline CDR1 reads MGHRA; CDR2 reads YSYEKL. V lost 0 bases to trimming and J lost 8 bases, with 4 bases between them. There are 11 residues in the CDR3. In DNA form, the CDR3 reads TGCGCCAGCAGCCAAGAGGGCGGCTACACCTTC. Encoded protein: CASSQEGGYTF.

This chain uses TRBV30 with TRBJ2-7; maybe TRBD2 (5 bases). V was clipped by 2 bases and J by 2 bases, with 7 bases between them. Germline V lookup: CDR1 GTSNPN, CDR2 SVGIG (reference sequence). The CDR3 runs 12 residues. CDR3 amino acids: CAWSPGTYEQYF. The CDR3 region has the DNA TGTGCCTGGAGTCCGGGAACCTACGAGCAGTACTTC.

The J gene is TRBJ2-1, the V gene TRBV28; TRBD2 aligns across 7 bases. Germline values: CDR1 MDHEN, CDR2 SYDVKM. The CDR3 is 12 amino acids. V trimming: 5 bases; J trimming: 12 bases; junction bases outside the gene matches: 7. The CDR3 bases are TGTGCCAGCAGTCTCATATCGGGGGGGCAGTTCTTC. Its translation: CASSLISGGQFF.

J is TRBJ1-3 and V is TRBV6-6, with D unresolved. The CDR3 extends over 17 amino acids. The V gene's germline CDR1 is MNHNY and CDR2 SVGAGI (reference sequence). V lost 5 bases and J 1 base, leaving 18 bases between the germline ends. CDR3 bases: TGTGCCAGCAGTCCGCTTACCCTCGCCGAATCTGGAAACACCATATATTTT. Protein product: CASSPLTLAESGNTIYF.